Listed below are T cell receptor beta chains from one sample, sequenced in a study of CD8 T cells in Susac syndrome. TCRdb analysed the immunoSEQ multiplex PCR reads with MiXCR anew, one entry per CDR3 protein. The table shows some 150,000 distinct CDR3 sequences, with roughly 94% occurring only once. Specimen: CD8+ T cells from PBMCs. The origin of the receptors is a human donor in good health. Both conserved end residues are part of each CDR3. Each record gives: CDR3 length, J gene, V gene, clone size, D gene, CDR3 DNA, CDR3 protein. A D gene is named only where the DNA matches it firmly. Clone size, where shown, is once, few, many, or a class for clones that have expanded.

length: 17
J: TRBJ1-2
V: TRBV27
size: -
D: -
DNA: TGTGCCAGCAGTTTATCGGCGCTGAGCAGGGGTGTGATTGGCTACACCTTC
CDR3: CASSLSALSRGVIGYTF

length: 15
J: TRBJ2-5
V: TRBV29-1
size: -
D: -
DNA: TGCAGCGCAAATTCCCTCGGGGGCCAGGGGGAGACCCAGTACTTC
CDR3: CSANSLGGQGETQYF

length: 16
J: TRBJ1-1
V: TRBV29-1
size: -
D: TRBD1
DNA: TGCAGCGTGGTGGCTCGGCCAGGGGGCGCGAGCACTGAAGCTTTCTTT
CDR3: CSVVARPGGASTEAFF

length: 12
J: TRBJ2-7
V: TRBV11-1
size: -
D: -
DNA: TGTGCCAGCACCGACGGGTCTTGGGAGCAGTACTTC
CDR3: CASTDGSWEQYF

length: 13
J: TRBJ2-7
V: TRBV12-3/TRBV12-4
size: -
D: -
DNA: TGTGCCAGCTCGAGGGAAACCCTCCACGAGCAGTACTTC
CDR3: CASSRETLHEQYF

length: 14
J: TRBJ1-1
V: TRBV29-1
size: -
D: -
DNA: TGCAGCGTTGAAACCCGGGAAATGAACACTGAAGCTTTCTTT
CDR3: CSVETREMNTEAFF

length: 16
J: TRBJ2-7
V: TRBV7-8
size: -
D: TRBD1
DNA: TGTGCCAGCAGCTTAGCCCTGGGACAGGGAGCCTACGAGCAGTACTTC
CDR3: CASSLALGQGAYEQYF

length: 16
J: TRBJ1-5
V: TRBV16
size: -
D: TRBD1
DNA: TGTGCCAGCAGCCAAAGGGGACAGGGTAGCTATCAGCCCCAGCATTTT
CDR3: CASSQRGQGSYQPQHF

length: 12
J: TRBJ1-1
V: TRBV20-1
size: -
D: -
DNA: TGCAGTGCCAGAAACAGGTACACTGAAGCTTTCTTT
CDR3: CSARNRYTEAFF

length: 20
J: TRBJ2-7
V: TRBV11-2
size: once
D: TRBD2
DNA: TGTGCCAGCAGCCCAAACGGACTAGCGGGAGGTCTGATTTTATCCTACGAGCAGTACTTC
CDR3: CASSPNGLAGGLILSYEQYF

length: 14
J: TRBJ2-7
V: TRBV29-1
size: -
D: TRBD1
DNA: TGCAGCGTCGAGGGACAGGAGAGCTCCTACGAGCAGTACTTC
CDR3: CSVEGQESSYEQYF

length: 14
J: TRBJ2-1
V: TRBV6-5
size: -
D: -
DNA: TGTGCCAGCGGCTTGTCAGGGGAAAAGAATGAGCAGTTCTTC
CDR3: CASGLSGEKNEQFF

length: 11
J: TRBJ2-1
V: TRBV30
size: -
D: -
DNA: TGTGCCTCGGGCGGGACTCCCTTGGTGTTCTTC
CDR3: CASGGTPLVFF

length: 18
J: TRBJ2-1
V: TRBV3-1
size: -
D: TRBD2
DNA: TGTGCCAGCAGCCACAAGACCGGGACTAGCGGGAGTGTAAATGAGCAGTTCTTC
CDR3: CASSHKTGTSGSVNEQFF

length: 15
J: TRBJ2-3
V: TRBV5-4
size: -
D: TRBD2
DNA: TGTGCCAGCAGCTTAGGAGCGGGAGGTTCAGATACGCAGTATTTT
CDR3: CASSLGAGGSDTQYF

length: 15
J: TRBJ2-1
V: TRBV28
size: -
D: TRBD2
DNA: TGTGCCAGCAGTCCCTCGGGACTAGCGGACAATGAGCAGTTCTTC
CDR3: CASSPSGLADNEQFF

length: 16
J: TRBJ2-1
V: TRBV13
size: -
D: -
DNA: TGTGCCAGCAGCTTGGCCGGAGTGGGCTCCTACAATGAGCAGTTCTTC
CDR3: CASSLAGVGSYNEQFF

length: 13
J: TRBJ2-1
V: TRBV14
size: -
D: TRBD1
DNA: TGTGCCAGCAGGAGACAGGGGGGCAATGAGCAGTTCTTC
CDR3: CASRRQGGNEQFF

length: 12
J: TRBJ2-2
V: TRBV29-1
size: -
D: -
DNA: TGCAGCGCCAGGCCGAACACCGGGGAGCTGTTTTTT
CDR3: CSARPNTGELFF

length: 15
J: TRBJ2-5
V: TRBV24-1
size: once
D: -
DNA: TGTGCCACCGAGGAGACAGGAGAGGGTAAAGAGACCCAGTACTTC
CDR3: CATEETGEGKETQYF

length: 16
J: TRBJ2-2
V: TRBV20-1
size: -
D: TRBD2
DNA: TGCAGTGCTAGAAGTCCTAGCGGGAGGGCCGGCGGGGAGCTGTTTTTT
CDR3: CSARSPSGRAGGELFF

length: 12
J: TRBJ2-1
V: TRBV7-6
size: -
D: -
DNA: TGTGCCAGCAGCGAAGTTGGGTATGAGCAGTTCTTC
CDR3: CASSEVGYEQFF

length: 14
J: TRBJ1-5
V: TRBV3-1
size: -
D: -
DNA: TGTGCCAGCAGCCCCGGGAGCTCTGATCAGCCCCAGCATTTT
CDR3: CASSPGSSDQPQHF

length: 13
J: TRBJ2-1
V: TRBV28
size: -
D: -
DNA: TGTGCCAGCAGTCGGACCCTCCCCAATGAGCAGTTCTTC
CDR3: CASSRTLPNEQFF

length: 11
J: TRBJ2-3
V: TRBV3-1
size: -
D: -
DNA: TGTGCCAGCAGCCAGTTCGCTGGTATATATTTT
CDR3: CASSQFAGIYF

length: 15
J: TRBJ2-7
V: TRBV20-1
size: once
D: TRBD2
DNA: TGCAGTGCCCCTAAGAGGGACGGGAGGGCCCGCGAGCAGTACTTC
CDR3: CSAPKRDGRAREQYF

length: 13
J: TRBJ1-2
V: TRBV29-1
size: -
D: TRBD1
DNA: TGCAGCGTTGCCGGGACAGGAGACTATGGCTACACCTTC
CDR3: CSVAGTGDYGYTF

length: 17
J: TRBJ2-3
V: TRBV9
size: -
D: TRBD2
DNA: TGTGCCAGCAGCGCAACCGGGACTAGCGTAGTTACAGATACGCAGTATTTT
CDR3: CASSATGTSVVTDTQYF

length: 15
J: TRBJ2-7
V: TRBV15
size: -
D: -
DNA: TGTGCCACCAGCAGAGAAGTCCACTTGACCTACGAGCAGTACTTC
CDR3: CATSREVHLTYEQYF

length: 13
J: TRBJ2-7
V: TRBV3-1
size: -
D: -
DNA: TGTGCCAGCAGGGGCGACTTATCCTACGAGCAGTACTTC
CDR3: CASRGDLSYEQYF

length: 14
J: TRBJ2-3
V: TRBV7-9
size: -
D: -
DNA: TGTGCCAGCAGCCCCAGGGATTTCCCAGATACGCAGTATTTT
CDR3: CASSPRDFPDTQYF

length: 15
J: TRBJ1-2
V: TRBV9
size: -
D: -
DNA: TGTGCCAGCAGCGACTCGGAACAGGCGAACTATGGCTACACCTTC
CDR3: CASSDSEQANYGYTF

length: 16
J: TRBJ2-3
V: TRBV27
size: -
D: -
DNA: TGTGCCAGCAGTTCCTTGATGGGGGGAGGCACAGATACGCAGTATTTT
CDR3: CASSSLMGGGTDTQYF

length: 16
J: TRBJ1-2
V: TRBV27
size: -
D: TRBD1
DNA: TGTGCCAGCAGTTTAAGGGCGCAGGGGGGTAACTATGGCTACACCTTC
CDR3: CASSLRAQGGNYGYTF

length: 15
J: TRBJ2-1
V: TRBV20-1
size: -
D: -
DNA: TGCAGTGCGATTGACCCCGTTAGGGTCTACAATGAGCAGTTCTTC
CDR3: CSAIDPVRVYNEQFF

length: 13
J: TRBJ2-7
V: TRBV14
size: -
D: -
DNA: TGTGCCAGCAGCCACGGGCTCGGCTACGAGCAGTACTTC
CDR3: CASSHGLGYEQYF

length: 15
J: TRBJ1-5
V: TRBV12-3/TRBV12-4
size: -
D: -
DNA: TGTGCCAGCAGAGCCGGGCAGGGTGTTCATCAGCCCCAGCATTTT
CDR3: CASRAGQGVHQPQHF

length: 12
J: TRBJ2-2
V: TRBV12-3/TRBV12-4
size: -
D: -
DNA: TGTGCCAGCAGGTTTGGGCCGCGGGAGCTGTTTTTT
CDR3: CASRFGPRELFF

length: 15
J: TRBJ2-7
V: TRBV20-1
size: -
D: TRBD2
DNA: TGCAGTGCTCCCCCCTTAGCGGGAGAGGGCTACGAGCAGTACTTC
CDR3: CSAPPLAGEGYEQYF

length: 16
J: TRBJ2-1
V: TRBV28
size: -
D: -
DNA: TGTGCCAGCGACGGTGCCGCCGGGACCTCCTACAATGAGCAGTTCTTC
CDR3: CASDGAAGTSYNEQFF

length: 13
J: TRBJ2-1
V: TRBV2
size: -
D: -
DNA: TGTGCCAGCAGTGATAAGACCTCACTTGAGCAGTTCTTC
CDR3: CASSDKTSLEQFF

length: 14
J: TRBJ2-7
V: TRBV28
size: -
D: -
DNA: TGTGCCAGCAGTGGGGCCCTGATCTCCTACGAGCAGTACTTC
CDR3: CASSGALISYEQYF

length: 14
J: TRBJ2-2
V: TRBV4-1
size: -
D: -
DNA: TGCGCCAGCAGCCAGGGACCCAAAGACGGGGAGCTGTTTTTT
CDR3: CASSQGPKDGELFF

length: 14
J: TRBJ2-7
V: TRBV30
size: -
D: -
DNA: TGTGCCTGGAGTTCTCGTACAGCCAACTACGAGCAGTACTTC
CDR3: CAWSSRTANYEQYF